One sample yielded the 23 T cell receptor beta chains listed below, sequenced in a study of monozygotic twins with inflammatory bowel disease. Using the 5' RACE reads, TCRdb records one entry per CDR3 protein without DNA. The sample totals around 450,000 distinct CDR3 sequences. The source material was blood. The receptors originated from a human donor with ulcerative colitis or Crohn's disease, or a healthy co-twin of an affected twin (not recorded which).

The chain recombines TRBV5-1 with TRBJ2-1; TCRdb returns TRBD2, unconfirmable since there is no DNA. The CDR3 totals 15 residues. Germline-derived CDR1 and CDR2 are SGHRS and YFSETQ. This CDR3 reads CASSLGTPSYNEQFF.

The V and J genes are TRBV19 and TRBJ2-2; the TRBD2 assignment by TCRdb is unverifiable without DNA. The germline gives CDR1 LNHDA, CDR2 SQIVND (reference sequence). The CDR3 is made up of 17 amino acids. The CDR3 here is CASSRLLREWGTGELFF.

This rearrangement joins TRBV19 to TRBJ2-3; TCRdb returns TRBD1, unconfirmable since there is no DNA. Per the germline V gene, CDR1 is LNHDA and CDR2 is SQIVND (reference sequence). The CDR3 length is 14 residues. CDR3 in amino acids: CASSTGGSRDTQYF.

This chain uses TRBV5-1 with TRBJ1-1. The germline gives CDR1 SGHRS, CDR2 YFSETQ. The CDR3 has 11 residues. CDR3 sequence: CASSKQNEAFF. Drawing the rest from reference TRBV5-1 and TRBJ1-1, the complete variable domain is KAGVTQTPRYLIKTRGQQVTLSCSPISGHRSVSWYQQTPGQGLQFLFEYFSETQRNKGNFPGRFSGRQFSNSRSEMNVSTLELGDSALYLCASSKQNEAFFGQGTRLTVV.

The V and J genes are TRBV7-9 and TRBJ2-7; TCRdb's D gene call, TRBD2, goes unchecked for lack of DNA. The CDR3 is 17 amino acids. Germline V CDR1 and CDR2: SEHNR, FQNEAQ (reference sequence). The CDR3 sequence is CASTESPGLDGSYEQYF.

V usage is TRBV20-1 and J usage is TRBJ2-2; the D call from TCRdb, TRBD2, cannot be confirmed without DNA. This CDR3 is built from 16 residues. The germline gives CDR1 DFQATT, CDR2 SNEGSKA (reference sequence). Here the CDR3 reads CSARPPSGNDGGELFF.

This chain joins TRBV12-3 or TRBV12-4 and TRBJ2-7; the TCRdb call, TRBD2, lacks DNA for checking. This CDR3 is 14 amino acids long. The CDR3 spells CASSLGTSGYEQYF.

The V and J genes are TRBV5-1 and TRBJ1-1; TCRdb's D call of TRBD1 is untestable without DNA. Germline CDR1 is SGHRS and CDR2 is YFSETQ. The CDR3 runs 14 residues. The CDR3 loop reads CASSLEGQGGEAFF.

The chain couples TRBV20-1 to TRBJ2-5; no DNA is available, so the TRBD1 call from TCRdb remains unchecked. The CDR3 sequence is 13 residues long. CDR1 DFQATT and CDR2 SNEGSKA come from the germline V gene (reference sequence). The chain's CDR3 is CSAGTGVQETQYF.

The chain joins TRBV11-1 to TRBJ2-2. The CDR3 is 15 amino acids. In germline, CDR1 is SGHAT, CDR2 FQDESV (reference sequence). CDR3: CASSHRSRNTGELFF.

This chain uses TRBV11-2 with TRBJ1-2. Germline V gene data show CDR1 as SGHAT and CDR2 as FQNNGV. The length of the CDR3 is 15 residues. The CDR3 region is CASSLVGGWNYGYTF.

The J gene is TRBJ2-1, the V gene TRBV7-3; TCRdb's D gene call, TRBD1, goes unchecked for lack of DNA. Germline assignment: CDR1 SGHTA and CDR2 FQGTGA. The CDR3 sequence is 16 residues long. CDR3 sequence reads: CASSLVPGNSYNEQFF.

The chain couples TRBV5-5 to TRBJ1-2. The CDR3 covers 14 residues. Germline V gene data show CDR1 as SGHKS and CDR2 as YYEKEE (reference sequence). The chain's CDR3 is CASSPNELVRGYTF.

The chain links TRBV19 to TRBJ2-5; the D call from TCRdb, TRBD2, cannot be confirmed without DNA. The CDR3 runs to 12 residues. From germline, CDR1 is LNHDA and CDR2 SQIVND (reference sequence). CDR3 loop: CASSDTSETQYF. Together with reference TRBV19 and TRBJ2-5, the CDR3 gives the full variable domain: DGGITQSPKYLFRKEGQNVTLSCEQNLNHDAMYWYRQDPGQGLRLIYYSQIVNDFQKGDIAEGYSVSREKKESFPLTVTSAQKNPTAFYLCASSDTSETQYFGPGTRLLVL.

V and J are TRBV10-3 and TRBJ1-1; the D call of TRBD1 rests on TCRdb alone, since no DNA is present to check it. The CDR3 loop spans 15 amino acids. CDR1 and CDR2 (germline): ENHRY, SYGVKD. The CDR3 protein is CAISESGRGYTEAFF.

The chain is built from TRBV5-1 and TRBJ1-2. Germline lookup yields CDR1 SGHRS and CDR2 YFSETQ. There are 15 residues in the CDR3. The chain's CDR3 is CASSSGPNWHYGYTF.

The chain has TRBV7-9 and TRBJ2-1. The germline V gene has CDR1 SEHNR and CDR2 FQNEAQ (reference sequence). CDR3 length: 12 amino acids. CDR3 loop: CASSFLDGEQFF.

CDR3 loop: CASSPQRGGVVETQYF. The V and J genes are TRBV4-1 and TRBJ2-5; the D call of TRBD2 rests on TCRdb alone, since no DNA is present to check it. This CDR3 spans 16 amino acids. Per germline, CDR1 MGHRA and CDR2 YSYEKL.

Measured by frequency, this clonotype is medium-sized. The chain uses TRBV2 and TRBJ2-7; TCRdb gives TRBD1 as the D gene, but with no DNA this cannot be confirmed. The CDR3 consists of 11 residues. Germline CDR1 SNHLY, CDR2 FYNNEI. The CDR3 is CASGGLYEQYF.

The chain is built from TRBV19 and TRBJ2-1; TCRdb names TRBD2, which stays unverified in the absence of DNA. This CDR3 comprises 16 residues. CDR1 is LNHDA and CDR2 is SQIVND in the germline V gene (reference sequence). The CDR3 spells CASSKPSGPSYNEQFF.

This rearrangement joins TRBV27 to TRBJ1-5; there is no DNA to check the TCRdb D call of TRBD1. CDR1 is MNHEY, CDR2 SMNVEV, per germline (reference sequence). This CDR3 comprises 14 residues. The CDR3: CASSLGQGWQPQHF.

V is TRBV18 and J is TRBJ2-7. CDR1 and CDR2 (germline): KGHSH, LQKENI. The CDR3 totals 15 residues. The CDR3 loop reads CASSPGSGGPYEQYF.

This sequence joins TRBV5-5 and TRBJ2-7. Looked up from germline, CDR1 is SGHKS and CDR2 is YYEKEE (reference sequence). This CDR3 is built from 14 residues. Here the CDR3 reads CASSLAGLGYEQYF.